This T cell receptor (beta chain) was obtained from a study of cytotoxic CD8 clonotypes in ibrutinib-treated CLL. About the research overall: Of a cohort that held 11 to 12 relapsed/refractory and roughly 14 treatment-naive patients, some 17 were IGHV unmutated. Responses: approximately 25 partial, 2 complete; after median 68 months, about 15 stayed remitted, around 12 progressed. General study results and limits: A rise in clonality was seen at ibrutinib response, and a fall back toward baseline was seen at progression.

Libraries of TCR beta were made from approximately 2 micrograms of genomic DNA that came from cryopreserved PBMCs. Data came from immunoSEQ multiplex PCR; TCRdb stores just in-frame clones and leaves some out. Here the sample spans 20,000 to 30,000 clones, about two thirds being singletons. The germline V gene encodes CDR1 SQVTM and CDR2 ANQGSEA. The trim removed 7 bases at V and 7 bases at J, leaving 11 bases unmatched. The CDR3 is made up of 13 amino acids. On this clone itself: Its cognate antigen is unknown.

The J gene is TRBJ1-2, the V gene TRBV29-1; 8 bases align to TRBD1. The TCR sequence derives from a human donor with chronic lymphocytic leukemia. The sample was PBMCs, taken after 24 months of ibrutinib treatment. This CDR3 is CSAKTGDDGGYTF. In DNA form, the CDR3 reads TGCAGCGCCAAGACAGGGGATGACGGTGGCTACACCTTC.